This passage covers 30 T cell receptor beta chains from one sample sequenced in a study of blood T cell repertoires in COVID-19. The table came from immunoSEQ multiplex PCR; TCRdb's copy has only in-frame clones and leaves some out. In the table there are around 250,000 clones, about 89% of which are singletons. Material: peripheral blood. These receptors all come from a woman in her 40s who had recovered from COVID-19.

The J gene is TRBJ2-7, the V gene TRBV4-2, with 10 bases lining up with TRBD2. In germline, CDR1 is LGHNA, CDR2 YNFKEQ. This CDR3 region has 14 residues. V lost 3 bases, J lost 6 bases, and 5 bases stayed unmatched. Here the CDR3 DNA reads TGTGCCAGCAGCCACCGACTAGCGGGCGGCGAGCAGTACTTC. It encodes CASSHRLAGGEQYF.

This clone has a single count. The chain recombines TRBV11-1 with TRBJ2-7; 10 nucleotides line up with TRBD2. The trim removed 4 bases at V and 3 bases at J, leaving 3 bases unmatched. CDR3 length equals 14 residues. Germline V lookup: CDR1 SGHAT, CDR2 FQDESV (reference sequence). CDR3 region: CASSSGTSDYEQYF. CDR3 sequence (DNA): TGTGCCAGCAGCTCCGGGACTAGCGACTACGAGCAGTACTTC. Combining the CDR3 with reference TRBV11-1 and TRBJ2-7 gives the whole variable domain EAEVAQSPRYKITEKSQAVAFWCDPISGHATLYWYRQILGQGPELLVQFQDESVVDDSQLPKDRFSAERLKGVDSTLKIQPAELGDSAMYLCASSSGTSDYEQYFGPGTRLTVT.

This clone was recorded a few times. This chain links TRBV3-1 (or the pseudogene TRBV3-2) with TRBJ2-2; tentative D call: TRBD1 (6 bases). CDR3 length: 13 residues. Germline V gives CDR1 LGHDT, CDR2 YNNKEL (reference sequence). Trimming took off 5 bases at V and 13 bases at J, with 17 bases between the two ends. The CDR3 DNA reads TGTGCCAGCAGCATACCTTCCAGGGGCGGGCTGTTTTTT. Translated: CASSIPSRGGLFF.

This clone was seen more than once but under ten times. As DNA, the CDR3 is TGTGCCAGCAGTCCGCTGGACAGTTTGAACACTGAAGCTTTCTTT. This translates into CASSPLDSLNTEAFF. This chain joins TRBV28 and TRBJ1-1, with D possibly TRBD1 on 6 matching bases. The CDR3 has 15 residues. CDR1 and CDR2 from the germline V gene are MDHEN and SYDVKM. Trimming cost V 5 bases and J 0 bases, with 13 bases left between them.

The CDR3 region is CATSRDRTGHTEAFF. In nucleotides, the CDR3 is TGTGCCACCAGCAGAGATCGGACAGGACACACTGAAGCTTTCTTT. V usage is TRBV15 and J usage is TRBJ1-1, with TRBD1 matching 7 bases. Unmatched junction bases numbered 4, after V lost 0 bases and J lost 3 bases. This CDR3 region has 15 residues. Germline values: CDR1 LNHNV, CDR2 YYDKDF (reference sequence).

The gene calls are TRBV7-2 and TRBJ2-2; 9 nucleotides match TRBD2. The V gene end was trimmed by 3 bases and the J gene end by 7 bases; junction bases not matched to a gene: 6. This CDR3 comprises 15 residues. The germline gives CDR1 SGHTA, CDR2 FQGNSA. CDR3 in amino acids: CASSLTSGYNGELFF. CDR3 coding DNA: TGTGCCAGCAGCTTGACTAGCGGTTATAACGGGGAGCTGTTTTTT.

This clone was observed once. The rearrangement links TRBV11-2 to TRBJ2-3; D gene unclear. Germline lookup yields CDR1 SGHAT and CDR2 FQNNGV. This CDR3 spans 17 amino acids. With 5 bases removed from V and 2 bases from J, the gap between germline ends came to 20 bases. CDR3 bases: TGTGCCAGCAGCCCCCCGTCGCCCTTAGCCCACACAGATACGCAGTATTTT. Protein sequence: CASSPPSPLAHTDTQYF.

The chain uses TRBV30 and TRBJ2-1, with 7 bases aligning to TRBD1. The CDR3 totals 16 residues. The J segment lost 6 bases and the V segment lost 2 bases, leaving 13 bases of the junction unmatched. Germline CDR1 GTSNPN, CDR2 SVGIG (reference sequence). The CDR3 region has the DNA TGTGCCTGGAGTACCCCGGGACAGAGCGGAGGCAATGAGCAGTTCTTC. Translation: CAWSTPGQSGGNEQFF.

This sequence joins TRBV28 and TRBJ2-4; tentative D call: TRBD1 (5 bases). In germline, CDR1 is MDHEN, CDR2 SYDVKM. CDR3 length: 16 amino acids. V was cut by 8 bases and J by 0 bases, with 17 bases left in between. The CDR3 region has the DNA TGTGCCAGCGCCAACCGACAGCTTATAGCCAAAAACATTCAGTACTTC. Its translation: CASANRQLIAKNIQYF.

This sequence joins TRBV4-1 and TRBJ1-1; D gene unclear. The CDR3 runs to 15 residues. Germline values: CDR1 MGHRA, CDR2 YSYEKL. Trimming took off 2 bases at V and 2 bases at J, with 12 bases between the two ends. CDR3 amino acids: CASSQTPTANTEAFF. The CDR3 bases are TGCGCCAGCAGCCAAACCCCGACTGCAAACACTGAAGCTTTCTTT.

This rearrangement joins TRBV27 to TRBJ2-1, with 9 bases lining up with TRBD2. Germline V gene data show CDR1 as MNHEY and CDR2 as SMNVEV (reference sequence). With V trimmed by 6 bases and J by 8 bases, 8 bases remained unmatched. The CDR3 is 14 amino acids. CDR3 sequence reads: CASREAGGLDEQFF. Written as DNA, the CDR3 is TGTGCCAGCAGGGAAGCGGGAGGCCTAGATGAGCAGTTCTTC.

The rearrangement joins TRBV19 to TRBJ2-7, with D possibly matching TRBD1 (6 bases). This CDR3 is 16 amino acids long. Germline CDR1 reads LNHDA; CDR2 reads SQIVND (reference sequence). V lost 5 bases and J 2 bases, leaving 19 bases between the germline ends. The CDR3 bases are TGTGCCAGTAGTCCCCGAACAGGGAAAACAACCTACGAGCAGTACTTC. It translates to CASSPRTGKTTYEQYF.

The chain couples TRBV7-2 to TRBJ2-3, with TRBD2 matching over 11 bases. The V segment lost 5 bases and the J segment 2 bases; nucleotides outside the gene matches: 6. Germline CDR1 is SGHTA and CDR2 is FQGNSA. This CDR3 comprises 16 residues. The CDR3: CASSQATSGITDTQYF. CDR3 in DNA: TGTGCCAGCAGCCAAGCGACTAGCGGGATCACAGATACGCAGTATTTT.

The V gene is TRBV20-1, the J gene TRBJ2-7; D possibly corresponds to TRBD1 (6 bases). The CDR3 contains 11 residues. Germline CDR1 DFQATT, CDR2 SNEGSKA (reference sequence). V lost 5 bases and J lost 8, with 13 bases in between. This chain's CDR3 is CSAGPDRQQYF. In DNA form, the CDR3 reads TGCAGTGCTGGACCGGACAGACAGCAGTACTTC.

J is TRBJ2-7 and V is TRBV28, with TRBD1 as a possible D gene (6 bases). This CDR3 has 14 residues. CDR1 and CDR2 from the germline V gene are MDHEN and SYDVKM. With 8 bases removed from V and 3 bases from J, the gap between germline ends came to 17 bases. This CDR3 reads CASFSTGTHYEQYF. The CDR3 DNA follows: TGTGCCAGCTTTTCTACCGGGACACACTACGAGCAGTACTTC.

This chain uses TRBV5-1 with TRBJ2-1; 10 bases are shared with TRBD1. The CDR3 totals 15 residues. The germline V gene has CDR1 SGHRS and CDR2 YFSETQ. Trimming cost V 4 bases and J 3 bases; bases outside gene matches: 4. CDR3 protein: CASSLGQGDYNEQFF. The CDR3 DNA sequence: TGCGCCAGCAGCCTAGGACAGGGGGACTACAATGAGCAGTTCTTC.

The chain is built from TRBV4-1 and TRBJ2-7, with 11 positions matching TRBD2. CDR1 is MGHRA and CDR2 is YSYEKL in the germline V gene. This CDR3 has 16 residues. Germline trimming cut 1 base from V and 5 bases from J; bases unmatched to any gene: 7. The CDR3 spells CASSQVLAGEPHEQYF. The CDR3 DNA sequence: TGCGCCAGCAGCCAAGTACTAGCGGGAGAACCCCACGAGCAGTACTTC.

The gene calls are TRBV27 and TRBJ1-1, with D unresolved. Per the germline V gene, CDR1 is MNHEY and CDR2 is SMNVEV (reference sequence). The ends were cut back, 3 bases at V and 0 bases at J, with 5 bases in the middle. CDR3 size: 13 residues. The CDR3 is CASSFELNTEAFF. The DNA of the CDR3 is TGTGCCAGCAGTTTTGAGTTGAACACTGAAGCTTTCTTT.

This clone was observed a few times. The chain joins TRBV2 to TRBJ1-5; 7 bases agree with TRBD1. The CDR3 length is 13 residues. Germline V gene sequence: CDR1 SNHLY, CDR2 FYNNEI. Trimming at V came to 6 bases and at J to 7 bases, leaving 6 bases not matched to a gene. The CDR3 sequence is CASSFRGLQPQHF. The CDR3 nucleotides are TGTGCCAGCAGCTTCAGGGGGTTACAGCCCCAGCATTTT.

As regards this clone: Germline and junction disagree at one end, which may indicate a read error. J is TRBJ2-7 and V is TRBV6-5, with TRBD2 identical over 7 bases. The CDR3 is 12 residues long. CDR1 and CDR2 from the germline V gene are MNHEY and SVGAGI. CDR3 nucleotides: TGTGCCAGCTCATGGGGGGGGGTCGAGCAGAACTTC. Translation gives CASSWGGVEQNF.

CDR3 sequence reads: CASSDRPVVAETQYF. The CDR3, as DNA: TGTGCCAGCAGCGACAGACCGGTCGTTGCAGAGACCCAGTACTTC. This sequence joins TRBV5-6 and TRBJ2-5; D perhaps matches TRBD1 (5 bases). In germline, CDR1 is SGHDT, CDR2 YYEEEE. This CDR3 is 15 amino acids long. V was clipped by 4 bases and J by 4 bases, with 17 bases between them.

The chain recombines TRBV27 with TRBJ2-7, with TRBD2 as a possible D gene (6 bases). Per the germline V gene, CDR1 is MNHEY and CDR2 is SMNVEV (reference sequence). Deletions cut 5 bases from V and 0 bases from J, with 23 bases between. The CDR3 is 18 residues long. The CDR3 region is CASSPLSRRDSHSYEQYF. CDR3 DNA sequence: TGTGCCAGCAGTCCCCTTTCCCGCCGGGACTCGCACTCCTACGAGCAGTACTTC.

V is TRBV7-9 and J is TRBJ2-1; D is unclear. Trimming removed 2 bases at V and 8 bases at J, with 22 bases between. In germline, CDR1 is SEHNR, CDR2 FQNEAQ (reference sequence). The CDR3 contains 17 residues. CDR3 amino acids: CASSLTPPYKSFDEQFF. The CDR3 bases are TGTGCCAGCAGCTTAACGCCCCCCTATAAGAGTTTCGATGAGCAGTTCTTC.

The chain combines TRBV28 with TRBJ1-2, with unresolved D. This CDR3 comprises 13 residues. The V gene's germline CDR1 is MDHEN and CDR2 SYDVKM. V was pared by 6 bases and J by 2 bases, with 10 bases between. CDR3 sequence: CASSWAFNYGYTF. The CDR3 coding sequence is TGTGCCAGCAGCTGGGCCTTCAACTATGGCTACACCTTC.

The chain couples TRBV24-1 to TRBJ2-7; TRBD2 aligns across 11 bases. The CDR3 has 15 residues. The V segment lost 4 bases and the J segment 3 bases; nucleotides outside the gene matches: 4. Germline CDR1 is KGHDR and CDR2 is SFDVKD. The CDR3 region has the DNA TGTGCCACCAGTGACCCGACTAGCGGGAACTACGAGCAGTACTTC. Its translation is CATSDPTSGNYEQYF.

This clone was detected a few times. The V gene is TRBV6-1, the J gene TRBJ2-7; 10 bases map to TRBD2. The ends lost 3 bases at V and 8 bases at J; junction bases unmatched: 10. CDR3 length: 15 residues. The V gene's germline CDR1 is MNHNS and CDR2 SASEGT. For the CDR3, the DNA is TGTGCCAGCAGTGATGAGGCTAGCGGGGGAAAAAAGCAGTACTTC. Translating gives CASSDEASGGKKQYF.

The gene calls are TRBV18 and TRBJ2-3, with 12 bases matching TRBD2. The germline CDR1 and CDR2 sequences are KGHSH and LQKENI. The trim removed 3 bases at V and 8 bases at J, leaving 9 bases unmatched. CDR3 length: 16 amino acids. The CDR3 nucleotides are TGTGCCAGCTCACCCCCGACTAGCGGGAGTATTGGTACGCAGTATTTT. It translates to CASSPPTSGSIGTQYF.

The V call is TRBV20-1, the J call TRBJ2-7, with D uncertain. There are 11 residues in the CDR3. Trimming pared 4 bases from V and 5 bases from J, leaving 9 bases between. Germline loops: CDR1 DFQATT, CDR2 SNEGSKA (reference sequence). The CDR3 coding sequence is TGCAGTGCTAAGGCAGGCCACGAGCAGTACTTC. Protein product: CSAKAGHEQYF.

The chain is built from TRBV12-3 or TRBV12-4 and TRBJ2-1; D might be TRBD2 (6 bases). V was shortened by 10 bases and J by 3 bases, with 13 bases between the two germline ends. The CDR3 consists of 13 residues. The CDR3 spells CATRLDIYNEQFF. The CDR3 bases are TGTGCCACGAGACTAGATATCTACAATGAGCAGTTCTTC.

Comments on this clone: One junction end does not reproduce the germline sequence, and a read error may be involved. The chain carries TRBV30 and TRBJ2-7; no firm D call. This CDR3 is 12 amino acids long. Germline-derived CDR1 and CDR2 are GTSNPN and SVGIG (reference sequence). The CDR3 spells CAWGVGPYEQYF. The CDR3 region has the DNA TGTGCCTGGGGTGTTGGGCCCTACGAGCAGTACTTC. Full variable domain (remainder filled in from reference TRBV30 and TRBJ2-7): SQTIHQWPATLVQPVGSPLSLECTVEGTSNPNLYWYRQAAGRGLQLLFYSVGIGQISSEVPQNLSASRPQDRQFILSSKKLLLSDSGFYLCAWGVGPYEQYFGPGTRLTVT.